These T cell receptor beta chains were read from a single sample in a study of chemoradiotherapy in HPV16-positive cancers. Libraries were prepared by immunoSEQ multiplex PCR; TCRdb keeps only in-frame clonotypes and omits some of them. The sample includes roughly 70,000 clones, almost 90% seen only once; the top ten take 3.5% to 4.5%. The specimen comprised blood, sampled from a patient who underwent chemoradiotherapy. The receptors shown here come from a human donor with HPV-associated anogenital cancer. Each CDR3 is given with its conserved first and last residue. D genes are given only for firm matches. The size of a clone is reported for some rows only, either as once, few or many, or as a class for expanded clones.

TRBJ2-1	TRBD1	TRBV2	-	TGTGCCAGCACAGGGGGCTACTACAATGAGCAGTTCTTC	CASTGGYYNEQFF
TRBJ1-5	-	TRBV2	-	TGTGCCAGCAGTGTGGTGGGGGTGGATCAGCCCCAGCATTTT	CASSVVGVDQPQHF
TRBJ1-2	TRBD1	TRBV28	-	TGTGCCAGCAGGACAGGGGGAGATTATGGCTACACCTTC	CASRTGGDYGYTF
TRBJ2-2	-	TRBV18	-	TGTGCCAGCTCACCAAGGGAAGGCGGGGAGCTGTTTTTT	CASSPREGGELFF
TRBJ2-7	-	TRBV6-5	-	TGTGCCAGCAGTTACGCAGGCTCCTACGAGCAGTACTTC	CASSYAGSYEQYF
TRBJ2-2	TRBD1	TRBV5-6	-	TGTGCCAGCAGCTTGTTACCGGGACAGGGGGCGGCCGGGGAGCTGTTTTTT	CASSLLPGQGAAGELFF
TRBJ1-3	TRBD1	TRBV4-1	-	TGCGCCAGCAGCCAAGAAATCACCGGGACAGCTGGAAACACCATATATTTT	CASSQEITGTAGNTIYF
TRBJ1-4	TRBD1	TRBV11-1	-	TGTGCCAGCGGCGGGGACAGATATGAAAAACTGTTTTTT	CASGGDRYEKLFF
TRBJ2-7	-	TRBV4-2	-	TGTGCCAGCAGCCAAGATCTAGGGGCTAGCTCCTACGAGCAGTACTTC	CASSQDLGASSYEQYF
TRBJ1-1	TRBD1	TRBV5-1	once	TGCGCCAGCACGATGACAGGGGGCCGGACTGAAGCTTTCTTT	CASTMTGGRTEAFF
TRBJ1-2	-	TRBV11-2	once	TGTGCCAGCAGCCGGGACACAGGGTCGAGTCGCTACACCTTC	CASSRDTGSSRYTF
TRBJ2-2	TRBD2	TRBV5-4	-	TGTGCCAGCAGCTTGGAACTCGTGGCGGGAGTAGGCACCGGGGAGCTGTTTTTT	CASSLELVAGVGTGELFF
TRBJ2-1	TRBD2	TRBV10-3	medium-sized	TGTGCCATCAGTGAGTCTAGGGCTAGCGGGGGGGCCAAGGATGAGCAGTTCTTC	CAISESRASGGAKDEQFF
TRBJ1-5	-	TRBV6-1	-	TGTGCCAGCAGTGATAGTGGGATAGGTCAGCCCCAGCATTTT	CASSDSGIGQPQHF
TRBJ1-1	-	TRBV6-1	-	TGTGCCAGCAGTGAAGCATCGGGGGGGCCGGCTTTCTTT	CASSEASGGPAFF
TRBJ2-7	TRBD1	TRBV9	-	TGTGCCAGCAGCGAGGACAGGTTCTCCTACGAGCAGTACTTC	CASSEDRFSYEQYF
TRBJ1-5	-	TRBV4-1	-	TGCGCCAGCAGCCAAGATTCGTTGGCAGTATCTAATCAGCCCCAGCATTTT	CASSQDSLAVSNQPQHF
TRBJ2-5	-	TRBV19	-	TGTGCCAGTAGAGCAACCGGGACGACAGAGACCCAGTACTTC	CASRATGTTETQYF
TRBJ1-3	-	TRBV10-2	-	TGCGCCAGCGGGTTGGGTGAGGGAAACACCATATATTTT	CASGLGEGNTIYF
TRBJ1-5	-	TRBV28	few	TGTGCCAGCAGTTTTGGGGGGTCCGGCAATCAGCCCCAGCATTTT	CASSFGGSGNQPQHF
TRBJ2-7	TRBD2	TRBV5-1	-	TGCGCCAGCACCCTAGGGACTAGCGGGAGCTACGAGCAGTACTTC	CASTLGTSGSYEQYF
TRBJ2-3	TRBD2	TRBV19	-	TGTGCCAGTAGTATAGAGGGACTAGCGGGGGTCTCAGATACGCAGTATTTT	CASSIEGLAGVSDTQYF
TRBJ1-5	-	TRBV6-6	few	TGTGCCACCACAGACAAGTTACGCCAGCATTTT	CATTDKLRQHF
TRBJ2-5	-	TRBV21-1	-	TGTGCCAGCAGCAAACAAGCTTCTCCAGAGACCCAGTACTTC	CASSKQASPETQYF
TRBJ2-7	-	TRBV5-1	once	TGCGCCAGCAGCTCCCTACCGCCAGCAGGCGAGCAGTACTTC	CASSSLPPAGEQYF
TRBJ1-1	TRBD1	TRBV2	-	TGTGCCAGCAGAGGACAGGGGCGCACTGAAGCTTTCTTT	CASRGQGRTEAFF
TRBJ1-1	-	TRBV29-1	-	TGCAGCGTCAATCCGGGGGGAGTCGTAACTTTCTTT	CSVNPGGVVTFF
TRBJ2-6	TRBD1	TRBV19	-	TGTGCCAGTAGTGAACAGGGGTCTGGGGCCAACGTCCTGACTTTC	CASSEQGSGANVLTF
TRBJ2-7	TRBD2	TRBV18	once	TGTGCCGGCTCACCGTGGGAGGGAAGCGAGCAGTACTTC	CAGSPWEGSEQYF
TRBJ1-5	-	TRBV2	-	TGTGCCAGCAACAAGGGGTATAGCAATCAGCCCCAGCATTTT	CASNKGYSNQPQHF
TRBJ2-1	-	TRBV11-2	-	TGTGCCAGCACCATCGGTAATGAGCAGTTCTTC	CASTIGNEQFF
TRBJ2-5	-	TRBV5-5	-	TGTGCCAGCAGCTTGTTGGGCTACCTAGGGGAGACCCAGTACTTC	CASSLLGYLGETQYF
TRBJ1-2	-	TRBV6-6	once	TGTGCCAGCAACCCAGAATCGAGAGGCTACACCTTC	CASNPESRGYTF
TRBJ1-6	-	TRBV9	-	TGTGCCAGCAGCGTAAAGGGAGATAATTCACCCCTCCACTTT	CASSVKGDNSPLHF
TRBJ2-1	TRBD2	TRBV5-1	once	TGCGCCAGCAGCGTAATAGCGGGTTCCAATGAGCAGTTCTTC	CASSVIAGSNEQFF
TRBJ1-4	-	TRBV7-9	-	TGTGCCAGCAGCTTGACAGATGAAAAACTGTTTTTT	CASSLTDEKLFF
TRBJ2-7	TRBD2	TRBV18	-	TGTGCCAGCTCACCCTATTCTAGCGGAAGTACCTACGAGCAGTACTTC	CASSPYSSGSTYEQYF
TRBJ2-1	TRBD2	TRBV28	-	TGTGCCAGCAGCCAAACTAGCGGGAGTCTTGTTGAGCAGTTCTTC	CASSQTSGSLVEQFF
TRBJ1-1	TRBD1	TRBV7-8	-	TGTGCCAGCAGCTTAGCGCGCGGACAGGGGAACACTGAAGCTTTCTTT	CASSLARGQGNTEAFF
TRBJ1-5	-	TRBV6-5	-	TGTGCCAGCAGTACCGGACAGCTTAGCAATCAGCCCCAGCATTTT	CASSTGQLSNQPQHF
TRBJ1-2	-	TRBV5-1	-	TGCGCCAGCAGCTTGGTAGCTGAGGGCTATGGCTACACCTTC	CASSLVAEGYGYTF
TRBJ2-7	-	TRBV6-5	-	TGTGCCAGCAGTTACTCGGGTACGCCCGGATCCTACGAGCAGTACTTC	CASSYSGTPGSYEQYF
TRBJ2-2	-	TRBV5-1	-	TGCGCTTCATGGCAGTCGAACACCGGGGAGCTGTTTTTT	CASWQSNTGELFF
TRBJ1-2	-	TRBV5-5	-	TGTGCCAGCAGCTTGGGATATGGCTACACCTTC	CASSLGYGYTF
TRBJ1-2	-	TRBV7-6	-	TGTGCCAGCAGCTTGGCAGCGGGCGGCTACACCTTC	CASSLAAGGYTF
TRBJ2-3	-	TRBV28	-	TGTGCCACCATGATGACTGGGGGGACTAGCACAGATACGCAGTATTTT	CATMMTGGTSTDTQYF
TRBJ2-7	TRBD2	TRBV5-1	-	TGCGCCAGCAGCCCGCTAGCGGGTAGCTCCTACGAGCAGTACTTC	CASSPLAGSSYEQYF
TRBJ1-1	-	TRBV19	-	TGTGCCAGTAGTATTGCCGGGAAGTGGAATGGGGAAGGCTACAACACTGAAGCTTTCTTT	CASSIAGKWNGEGYNTEAFF
TRBJ1-1	-	TRBV6-1	once	TGTGCCAGCAGTGAATTTCAGCGGAACACTGAAGCTTTCTTT	CASSEFQRNTEAFF
TRBJ2-7	TRBD1	TRBV5-4	-	TGTGCCAGCAGCTCAGGACAGGGATTCACCTACGAGCAGTACTTC	CASSSGQGFTYEQYF
TRBJ2-1	-	TRBV28	-	TGTGCCAGCAGTTCCATCCGCGACTACGTTAAGAAGCACTACAATGAGCAGTTCTTC	CASSSIRDYVKKHYNEQFF
TRBJ2-3	TRBD2	TRBV9	-	TGTGCCAGCAGCCCTAGCGGGATTAGCACAGATACGCAGTATTTT	CASSPSGISTDTQYF
TRBJ2-3	-	TRBV11-3	-	TGTGCCAGCAGCCCTGGGGGGGATACGCAGTATTTT	CASSPGGDTQYF
TRBJ2-7	-	TRBV28	once	TGTGCCAGCAGTTCTGGACAGAGCGAGCAGTACTTC	CASSSGQSEQYF
TRBJ2-2	TRBD2	TRBV5-4	-	TGTGCCAACAGTCTGACTAGCGGTTTCACCGGGGAGCTGTTTTTT	CANSLTSGFTGELFF
TRBJ1-1	TRBD1	TRBV11-2	-	TGTGCCAGCAGCTTATTCCCGAAGACAGGGGACACTGAAGCTTTCTTT	CASSLFPKTGDTEAFF
TRBJ2-7	-	TRBV27	-	TGTGCCAGCAGTCCGTCGGGGTTCGAGCAGTACTTC	CASSPSGFEQYF
TRBJ2-1	TRBD1	TRBV28	-	TGTGCCAGCATCCCGACAGGGCCCTACAATGAGCAGTTCTTC	CASIPTGPYNEQFF
TRBJ2-7	-	TRBV7-2	-	TGTGCCAGCAGCTCAGTTGACGGCTACGAGCAGTACTTC	CASSSVDGYEQYF
TRBJ1-1	-	TRBV5-6	-	TGTGCCAGCAGCTTAAAACAGGGATTCACTGAAGCTTTCTTT	CASSLKQGFTEAFF